The sequence of this TCR beta chain was determined in a study of OX40 agonist ivuxolimab in advanced cancers. Study-level background: People in dose escalation had one of these cancers: hepatocellular carcinoma, melanoma, renal cell or head and neck cancer. There were three patients with partial responses, one having hepatocellular carcinoma and two cutaneous melanoma. Study-level findings and limits: At 0.1 to 3.0 mg/kg and by week 6, clonal expansion occurred in CD4+ and CD8+ blood T cells. Patients with a partial response at 0.1-3.0 mg/kg had among the lowest clonal expansion.

With 1 base clipped from V and 8 bases from J, the junction kept 7 bases outside the gene matches. Germline V CDR1 and CDR2: SEHNR, FQNEAQ (reference sequence). The CDR3 extends over 15 amino acids. About this clone itself: The antigen is undetermined.

Here immunoSEQ multiplex PCR was the method, and the copy in TCRdb shows in-frame clones only, minus some. The sample has 71,000 or so clones, around nine tenths seen once; the top ten hold 0.7% to 0.9%. This TCR derives from an adult with an advanced solid tumor such as melanoma, head and neck, liver or kidney cancer. V gene TRBV7-9 combines with J gene TRBJ2-1; TRBD2 matches at 8 bases. Sequencing used CD4+ or CD8+ T cells sorted from blood, obtained in a trial of the OX40 agonist ivuxolimab. CDR3 nucleotide sequence: TGTGCCAGCAGCTTAGACGGGAGGGCCTTTGATGAGCAGTTCTTC. Translation: CASSLDGRAFDEQFF.